This TCR beta chain was captured by sequencing in a study of metastatic and nonmetastatic thyroid tumors. Looking at the study overall: For malignant and benign thyroid patients, tumor or nodule tissue and blood were the sources whose repertoires were compared.

The CDR3 contains 14 residues. V was cut by 0 bases and J by 7 bases, with 13 bases left in between. Per germline, CDR1 SGDLS and CDR2 YYNGEE. This clone was counted many times. As yet, its antigen is unknown. With MiXCR, TCRdb reprocessed the PCR reads. The sample lists roughly 70,000 clones, more than 15% occurring once. No patient had received any treatment before thyroid surgery. The study's findings and limits: It was reportedly found that TCR beta diversity was significantly higher in malignant thyroid tumors than in benign nodules, a difference seen in both blood and tumor samples.

The sequence was collected from a female donor with papillary thyroid cancer or a benign thyroid nodule (not recorded which). Some clones in this sample may be carry-over from other donors' samples. The material sequenced was blood. The chain links TRBV9 to TRBJ1-2, with D maybe TRBD1 (5 bases). The CDR3 nucleotides read TGTGCCAGCAGCGTAGATGAAGGGGACCTTGGCTACACCTTC. This gives the protein CASSVDEGDLGYTF. Full variable domain (rest looked up from reference TRBV9 and TRBJ1-2): DSGVTQTPKHLITATGQRVTLRCSPRSGDLSVYWYQQSLDQGLQFLIQYYNGEERAKGNILERFSAQQFPDLHSELNLSSLELGDSALYFCASSVDEGDLGYTFGSGTRLTVV.